These 25 T cell receptor beta chains were all obtained from the same sample, sequenced in a study of beta chain features in type 1 diabetes. The whole isolated RNA underwent reverse transcription, so sequencing captured expressed TCRB transcripts. Clones were sequenced by immunoSEQ multiplex PCR, and TCRdb holds only the in-frame ones, with some missing. The sample includes 970,000 or so clones, about 17% seen only once; the top ten take roughly 0.025%. Sequences were obtained from naive CD4+ T cells from blood. Receptor source: a woman younger than 35 in good health.

This clone was recorded a few times. J is TRBJ2-1 and V is TRBV7-3; TRBD1 matches 9 bases. CDR1 is SGHTA, CDR2 FQGTGA, per germline. V shed 5 bases and J 6 bases; nucleotides not matched to a gene: 8. The CDR3 is 15 amino acids. In DNA, the CDR3 is TGTGCCAGCAGCGTACAGGGGGCGCTCGGCAATGAGCAGTTCTTC. Translating gives CASSVQGALGNEQFF.

Notes on this clone: The same CDR3 is also encoded by other DNA sequences in this sample. V and J are TRBV6-1 and TRBJ2-1; D is perhaps TRBD2 (5 bases). Germline V lookup: CDR1 MNHNS, CDR2 SASEGT. The V end was cut by 9 bases, the J end by 4 bases, with 10 bases between. The CDR3 is made up of 12 amino acids. CDR3 amino acids: CASSRGYNEQFF. CDR3 nucleotides: TGTGCCAGTTCCCGGGGTTACAATGAGCAGTTCTTC.

V gene TRBV4-2 combines with J gene TRBJ2-7, with a possible D match to TRBD2 (5 bases). Germline V gene lookup returns CDR1 LGHNA and CDR2 YNFKEQ. V was cut by 2 bases and J by 4 bases, with 18 bases left in between. There are 16 residues in the CDR3. The CDR3 loop reads CASSQSSLAGLYEQYF. Written as DNA, the CDR3 is TGTGCCAGCAGCCAATCCAGTCTAGCCGGGCTTTACGAGCAGTACTTC.

This clone was counted a few times. At the DNA level, this CDR3 is encoded by other sequences in the same sample as well. The chain carries TRBV10-3 and TRBJ2-1, with 10 positions matching TRBD2. Trimming removed 10 bases from V and 5 bases from J; junction bases left unmatched: 5. CDR1 is ENHRY and CDR2 is SYGVKD in the germline V gene. The CDR3 is 13 residues long. The CDR3 sequence: CATGGLADNEQFF. CDR3 nucleotides: TGTGCCACGGGCGGACTAGCGGACAATGAGCAGTTCTTC.

The sample holds a few counts of this clone. The genes are TRBV28 and TRBJ1-1, with unresolved D. CDR3 length equals 13 residues. Germline CDR1 and CDR2: MDHEN and SYDVKM. The V and J ends lost 1 base and 0 bases respectively, with 3 bases between them. The CDR3 is CASSLLLNTEAFF. CDR3 DNA: TGTGCCAGCAGTTTATTGCTGAACACTGAAGCTTTCTTT.

A word on this clone: In the same sample, other DNA sequences code for this CDR3. DNA for the CDR3: TGTGCCAGCAGCCAAGGGCTAGCAGTCCAAGAGACCCAGTACTTC. This encodes CASSQGLAVQETQYF. This sequence joins TRBV4-2 and TRBJ2-5, with D possibly TRBD2 on 5 matching bases. This CDR3 contains 15 residues. Trimming cost V 1 base and J 1 base, with 10 bases left between them. Per germline, CDR1 LGHNA and CDR2 YNFKEQ.

This rearrangement joins TRBV30 to TRBJ2-6, with D unclear. CDR3 size: 15 residues. Trimming removed 0 bases at V and 4 bases at J, with 10 bases between. Germline V lookup: CDR1 GTSNPN, CDR2 SVGIG (reference sequence). The CDR3 DNA sequence: TGTGCCTGGAGTGTTGGGGTGGTCGGGGCCAACGTCCTGACTTTC. It yields the protein CAWSVGVVGANVLTF.

This clone was seen a few times. The chain combines TRBV28 with TRBJ2-7; 9 bases fit TRBD1. Germline V gene sequence: CDR1 MDHEN, CDR2 SYDVKM. The CDR3 length is 11 residues. V lost 8 bases and J lost 6; bases outside the gene matches: 2. The CDR3 region is CASGTGREQYF. The CDR3 region has the DNA TGTGCCAGCGGGACAGGGCGCGAGCAGTACTTC.

The chain couples TRBV18 to TRBJ1-2, with D unclear. Looked up from germline, CDR1 is KGHSH and CDR2 is LQKENI. CDR3 length: 12 amino acids. Trimming stripped 2 bases from V and 7 bases from J, with 8 bases between. CDR3 sequence (DNA): TGTGCCAGCTCACCAGAAGGAACTGGCTACACCTTC. The encoded protein is CASSPEGTGYTF.

This clone turned up a few times. This chain connects TRBV7-2 to TRBJ2-7; 11 bases agree with TRBD2. Per germline, CDR1 SGHTA and CDR2 FQGNSA. V dropped 3 bases and J dropped 1; count of bases not matched to a gene: 5. This CDR3 is 16 amino acids long. The CDR3 DNA sequence: TGTGCCAGCAGCTTGACACTAGCGGGGGATTCCTACGAGCAGTACTTC. Protein: CASSLTLAGDSYEQYF.

This clone was counted only a few times. The chain is built from TRBV4-3 and TRBJ2-7, with 10 bases that match TRBD1. Germline-derived CDR1 and CDR2 are LGHNA and YSLEER. With V trimmed by 1 base and J by 2 bases, 5 bases remained unmatched. The CDR3 is made up of 16 amino acids. The CDR3 region has the DNA TGCGCCAGCAGCCAAGCGCCGGGACAGGGGACCTACGAGCAGTACTTC. Translating it yields CASSQAPGQGTYEQYF.

This clone was seen only a few times. The chain links TRBV6-1 to TRBJ1-2, with a weak D call TRBD1 (5 bases). Trimming removed 8 bases from V and 5 bases from J, with 15 bases in between. Germline lookup yields CDR1 MNHNS and CDR2 SASEGT. CDR3 length: 13 residues. The CDR3 sequence: CASGTNPGYGYTF. The DNA for the CDR3 is TGTGCCAGCGGGACGAACCCGGGATATGGCTACACCTTC.

This clone occurred a few times. The chain couples TRBV19 to TRBJ2-1; TRBD1 or TRBD2 may be the D gene (5 bases each). This CDR3 is 13 amino acids long. V was shortened by 3 bases and J by 2 bases, with 5 bases between the two germline ends. Germline values: CDR1 LNHDA, CDR2 SQIVND (reference sequence). The CDR3: CASSMGAYNEQFF. DNA for the CDR3: TGTGCCAGTAGTATGGGGGCCTACAATGAGCAGTTCTTC. Full variable domain (remainder filled in from reference TRBV19 and TRBJ2-1): DGGITQSPKYLFRKEGQNVTLSCEQNLNHDAMYWYRQDPGQGLRLIYYSQIVNDFQKGDIAEGYSVSREKKESFPLTVTSAQKNPTAFYLCASSMGAYNEQFFGPGTRLTVL.

This clone was seen a single time. This chain links TRBV4-1 with TRBJ2-7; D is unclear. In germline, CDR1 is MGHRA, CDR2 YSYEKL. The CDR3 is made up of 13 amino acids. V dropped 1 base and J dropped 1 base, with 5 bases sitting between them. This CDR3 reads CASSQVGSYEQYF. CDR3 coding DNA: TGCGCCAGCAGCCAAGTCGGTTCCTACGAGCAGTACTTC.

V and J are TRBV2 and TRBJ1-2, with D possibly TRBD1 on 6 matching bases. V was pared by 6 bases and J by 7 bases, with 21 bases between. This CDR3 comprises 15 residues. The germline V gene encodes CDR1 SNHLY and CDR2 FYNNEI. The CDR3 sequence is CASSDIQGTVRGYTF. The CDR3 DNA follows: TGTGCCAGCAGCGACATACAGGGAACGGTGCGTGGCTACACCTTC.

The chain carries TRBV25-1 and TRBJ2-7, with TRBD2 matching 14 bases. Germline-derived CDR1 and CDR2 are MGHDK and SYGVNS. This CDR3 region has 15 residues. V lost 4 bases and J lost 2; bases outside the gene matches: 1. CDR3 residues: CASSGGLAGAYEQYF. The CDR3 DNA reads as TGTGCCAGCAGTGGGGGACTAGCGGGAGCCTACGAGCAGTACTTC.

This clone has just a few counts. This chain joins TRBV7-2 and TRBJ2-5; 9 nucleotides agree with TRBD1. This CDR3 has 15 amino acids. Germline assignment: CDR1 SGHTA and CDR2 FQGNSA. J gave up 4 bases and V 1 base, and 4 bases lay outside the gene matches. CDR3 region: CASSLDYRGRETQYF. CDR3 nucleotide sequence: TGTGCCAGCAGCTTAGACTACAGGGGGCGAGAGACCCAGTACTTC.

This sequence joins TRBV7-3 and TRBJ2-2; D call uncertain. There are 14 residues in the CDR3. Germline V gives CDR1 SGHTA, CDR2 FQGTGA. Trimming removed 4 bases from V and 5 bases from J, with 11 bases in between. The CDR3 sequence: CASSSIWGTGELFF. The CDR3 bases are TGTGCCAGCAGCTCAATCTGGGGTACCGGGGAGCTGTTTTTT.

This clone has more than one count but fewer than ten. V is TRBV5-1 and J is TRBJ2-1, with 7 bases identical to TRBD2. Germline V lookup: CDR1 SGHRS, CDR2 YFSETQ. The V segment lost 5 bases and the J segment 8 bases; nucleotides outside the gene matches: 7. The CDR3 extends over 13 amino acids. The CDR3 nucleotides read TGCGCCAGCAGTCTCGGACTAGGGGATGAGCAGTTCTTC. Translating it yields CASSLGLGDEQFF. The complete variable domain, with remaining parts taken from reference TRBV5-1 and TRBJ2-1, reads KAGVTQTPRYLIKTRGQQVTLSCSPISGHRSVSWYQQTPGQGLQFLFEYFSETQRNKGNFPGRFSGRQFSNSRSEMNVSTLELGDSALYLCASSLGLGDEQFFGPGTRLTVL.

The chain employs TRBV11-1 and TRBJ2-6; 9 bases are shared with TRBD1. The V gene's germline CDR1 is SGHAT and CDR2 FQDESV (reference sequence). V was clipped by 6 bases and J by 9 bases; unmatched bases: 9. The CDR3 has 15 amino acids. DNA of the CDR3: TGTGCCAGCAGTTCGCGGACAGGGGATGGCAACGTCCTGACTTTC. It encodes CASSSRTGDGNVLTF.

The rearrangement joins TRBV19 to TRBJ2-7; 11 bases agree with TRBD2. The V and J ends lost 8 bases and 4 bases, in that order; junction bases with no gene match: 7. Germline V gene data show CDR1 as LNHDA and CDR2 as SQIVND (reference sequence). This CDR3 comprises 14 residues. Here the CDR3 DNA reads TGTGCCAGTGGCCCGGGACTAGCGGAATACGAGCAGTACTTC. Translation: CASGPGLAEYEQYF.

This chain uses TRBV27 with TRBJ2-6; D unresolved. Deletions cut 6 bases from V and 0 bases from J, with 9 bases between. This CDR3 contains 15 residues. Per germline, CDR1 MNHEY and CDR2 SMNVEV (reference sequence). The CDR3 is CASRHQSSGANVLTF. The CDR3 nucleotides are TGTGCCAGCAGGCACCAGAGCTCTGGGGCCAACGTCCTGACTTTC.

The chain couples TRBV6-6 to TRBJ1-5; D is ambiguous. Germline CDR1 reads MNHNY; CDR2 reads SVGAGI (reference sequence). CDR3 length: 14 residues. V lost 2 bases and J lost 5, with 10 bases in between. CDR3 nucleotides: TGTGCCAGCAGTTACCGGGGAAAAGATCAGCCCCAGCATTTT. It encodes CASSYRGKDQPQHF.

The chain joins TRBV4-1 to TRBJ2-1; D not resolved. The ends were cut back, 0 bases at V and 7 bases at J, with 7 bases in the middle. The CDR3 spans 13 residues. CDR1 is MGHRA, CDR2 YSYEKL, per germline. The CDR3 nucleotides are TGCGCCAGCAGCCAAGAACTACGGAATGAGCAGTTCTTC. Translation gives CASSQELRNEQFF.

CDR3 coding DNA: TGTGCCAGCAGTTTAGGGGGGCGCGTGGAGACCCAGTACTTC. Protein sequence: CASSLGGRVETQYF. The chain joins TRBV28 to TRBJ2-5; D may be TRBD1 or TRBD2 (6 bases each). CDR3 length: 14 amino acids. The ends were cut back, 2 bases at V and 5 bases at J, with 12 bases in the middle. Germline lookup yields CDR1 MDHEN and CDR2 SYDVKM. The variable domain in full, completed from reference TRBV28 and TRBJ2-5, reads DVKVTQSSRYLVKRTGEKVFLECVQDMDHENMFWYRQDPGLGLRLIYFSYDVKMKEKGDIPEGYSVSREKKERFSLILESASTNQTSMYLCASSLGGRVETQYFGPGTRLLVL.